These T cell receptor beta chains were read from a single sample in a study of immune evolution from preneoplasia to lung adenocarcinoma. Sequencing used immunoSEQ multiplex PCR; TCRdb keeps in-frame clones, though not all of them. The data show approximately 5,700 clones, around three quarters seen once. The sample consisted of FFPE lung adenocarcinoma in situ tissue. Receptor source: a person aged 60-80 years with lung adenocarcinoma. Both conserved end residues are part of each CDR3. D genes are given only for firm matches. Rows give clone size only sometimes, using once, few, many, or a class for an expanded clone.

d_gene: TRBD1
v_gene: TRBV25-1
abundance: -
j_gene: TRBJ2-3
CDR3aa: CASSERQGAPDTQYF
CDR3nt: TGTGCCAGCAGTGAACGACAGGGGGCCCCAGATACGCAGTATTTT

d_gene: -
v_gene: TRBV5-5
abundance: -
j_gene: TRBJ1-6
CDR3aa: CASSFGRTNSPLHF
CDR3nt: TGTGCCAGCAGCTTTGGCAGGACGAATTCACCCCTCCACTTT

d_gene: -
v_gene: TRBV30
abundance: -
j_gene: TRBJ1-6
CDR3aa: CAWMDRQLSSYNSPLHF
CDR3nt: TGTGCCTGGATGGATCGCCAGCTGAGCTCCTATAATTCACCCCTCCACTTT

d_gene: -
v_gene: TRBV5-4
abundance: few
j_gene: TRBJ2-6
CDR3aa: CASSGTSGANVLTF
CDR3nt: TGTGCCAGCAGCGGAACCTCTGGGGCCAACGTCCTGACTTTC

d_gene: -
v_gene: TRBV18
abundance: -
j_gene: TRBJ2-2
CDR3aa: CASSPPGQYTGELFF
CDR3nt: TGTGCCAGCTCACCGCCAGGGCAGTACACCGGGGAGCTGTTTTTT

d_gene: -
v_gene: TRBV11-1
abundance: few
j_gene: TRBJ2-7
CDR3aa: CASSLDWTGDYEQYF
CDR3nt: TGTGCCAGCAGCTTAGATTGGACCGGAGACTACGAGCAGTACTTC

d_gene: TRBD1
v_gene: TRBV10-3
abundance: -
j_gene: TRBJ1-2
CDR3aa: CAITNPDRGLRYGYTF
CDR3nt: TGTGCCATCACCAACCCGGACAGGGGACTCAGATATGGCTACACCTTC

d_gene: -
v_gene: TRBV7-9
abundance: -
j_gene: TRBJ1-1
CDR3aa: CASSSRHLNTEAFF
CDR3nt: TGTGCCAGCAGCTCTCGACACCTGAACACTGAAGCTTTCTTT

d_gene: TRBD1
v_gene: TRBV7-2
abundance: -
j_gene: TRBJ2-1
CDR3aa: CASSLEDRGPNEQFF
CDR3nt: TGTGCCAGCAGCTTAGAGGACAGGGGGCCGAATGAGCAGTTCTTC

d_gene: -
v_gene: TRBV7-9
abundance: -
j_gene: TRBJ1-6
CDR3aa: CASSPVGRGNSPLHF
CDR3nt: TGTGCCAGCAGTCCAGTGGGACGGGGGAATTCACCCCTCCACTTT

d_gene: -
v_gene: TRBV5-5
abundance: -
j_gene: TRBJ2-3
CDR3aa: CASSRQGSTQYF
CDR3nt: TGTGCCAGCAGCCGTCAGGGGAGTACGCAGTATTTT

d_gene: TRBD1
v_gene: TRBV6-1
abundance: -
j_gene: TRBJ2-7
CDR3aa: CASSEVGWGQHTKEQYF
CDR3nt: TGTGCCAGCAGTGAAGTAGGTTGGGGACAGCACACCAAAGAGCAGTACTTC

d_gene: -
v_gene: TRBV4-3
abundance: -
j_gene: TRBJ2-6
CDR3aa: CASSQGVRHNSGANVLTF
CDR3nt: TGCGCCAGCAGCCAAGGAGTCAGGCACAACTCTGGGGCCAACGTCCTGACTTTC

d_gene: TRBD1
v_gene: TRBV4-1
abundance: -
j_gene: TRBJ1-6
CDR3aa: CASSRGDRGRNLDSPLHF
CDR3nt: TGCGCCAGCAGCCGTGGGGACAGGGGGCGAAACTTGGATTCACCCCTCCACTTT

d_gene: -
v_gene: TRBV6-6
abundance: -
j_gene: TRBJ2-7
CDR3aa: CASSSGTHYEQYF
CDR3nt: TGTGCCAGCAGTTCCGGGACTCACTACGAGCAGTACTTC

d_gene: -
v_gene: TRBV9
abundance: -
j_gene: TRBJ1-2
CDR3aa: CASSVTGFRGYTF
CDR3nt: TGTGCCAGCAGCGTAACCGGGTTTCGTGGCTACACCTTC

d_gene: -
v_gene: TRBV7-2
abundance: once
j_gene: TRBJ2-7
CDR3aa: CASSLVGRDEQYF
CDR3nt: TGTGCCAGCAGCTTAGTAGGACGCGACGAGCAGTACTTC

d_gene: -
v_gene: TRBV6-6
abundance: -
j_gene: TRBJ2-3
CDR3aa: CASSQLGGDTDTQYF
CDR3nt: TGTGCCAGCAGTCAGCTAGGGGGAGACACAGATACGCAGTATTTT

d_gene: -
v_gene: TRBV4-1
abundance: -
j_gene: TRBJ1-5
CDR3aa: CASSGGLRDQPQHF
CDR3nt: TGCGCCAGCAGCGGGGGACTCCGCGATCAGCCCCAGCATTTT

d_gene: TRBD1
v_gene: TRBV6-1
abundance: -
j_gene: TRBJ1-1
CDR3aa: CASRDRAATEAFF
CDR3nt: TGTGCCAGCAGAGACAGGGCGGCCACTGAAGCTTTCTTT

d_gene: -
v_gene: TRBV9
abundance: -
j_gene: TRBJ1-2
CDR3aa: CASSPIGPNYGYTF
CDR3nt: TGTGCCAGCAGCCCCATCGGGCCAAACTATGGCTACACCTTC

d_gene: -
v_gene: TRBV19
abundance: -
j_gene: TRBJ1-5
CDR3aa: CASSRPRGGGNQPQHF
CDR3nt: TGTGCCAGTAGCCGACCTAGGGGAGGGGGCAATCAGCCCCAGCATTTT

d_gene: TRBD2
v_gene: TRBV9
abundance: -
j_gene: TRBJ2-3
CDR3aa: CASSEGGTSFNTQYF
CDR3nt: TGTGCCAGCAGCGAAGGCGGGACTAGCTTTAATACGCAGTATTTT

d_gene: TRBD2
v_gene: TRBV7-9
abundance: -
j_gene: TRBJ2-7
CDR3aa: CASSPPGGGYEQYF
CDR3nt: TGTGCCAGCAGCCCCCCCGGGGGGGGATACGAGCAGTACTTC

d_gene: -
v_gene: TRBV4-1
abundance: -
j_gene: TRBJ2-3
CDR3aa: CASSQDFRTANTDTQYF
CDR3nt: TGCGCCAGCAGCCAAGATTTTCGGACAGCAAACACAGATACGCAGTATTTT

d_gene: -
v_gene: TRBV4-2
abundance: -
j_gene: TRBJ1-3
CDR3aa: CASSPQTGSGNTIYF
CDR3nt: TGTGCCAGCAGCCCTCAGACAGGCTCTGGAAACACCATATATTTT

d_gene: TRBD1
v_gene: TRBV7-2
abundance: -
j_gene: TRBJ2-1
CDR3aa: CASSPLGGNGEFF
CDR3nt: TGTGCCAGCAGTCCCCTAGGGGGCAATGGGGAGTTCTTC

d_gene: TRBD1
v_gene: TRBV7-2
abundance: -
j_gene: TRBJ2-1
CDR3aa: CASSLVVSTGEQFF
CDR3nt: TGTGCCAGCAGCTTAGTGGTATCGACAGGGGAGCAGTTCTTC

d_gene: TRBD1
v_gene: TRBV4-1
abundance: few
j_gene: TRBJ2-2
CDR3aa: CASSQDRQGANTGELFF
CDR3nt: TGCGCCAGCAGCCAAGATCGACAGGGGGCGAACACCGGGGAGCTGTTTTTT

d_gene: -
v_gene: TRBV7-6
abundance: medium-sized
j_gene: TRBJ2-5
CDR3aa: CASSLQPPLETQYF
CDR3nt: TGTGCCAGCAGCTTACAGCCACCACTAGAGACCCAGTACTTC

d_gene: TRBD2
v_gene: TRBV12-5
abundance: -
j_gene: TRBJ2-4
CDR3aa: CASGPKREGGNIQYF
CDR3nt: TGTGCTAGTGGTCCAAAGAGGGAGGGCGGAAACATTCAGTACTTC

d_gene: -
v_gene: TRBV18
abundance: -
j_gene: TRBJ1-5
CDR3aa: CASSLLSGSNQPQHF
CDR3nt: TGTGCCAGCTCACTCTTGAGTGGAAGCAATCAGCCCCAGCATTTT

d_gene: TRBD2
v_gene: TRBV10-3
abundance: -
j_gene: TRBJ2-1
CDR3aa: CATWSGESNEQFF
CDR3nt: TGTGCCACTTGGAGCGGGGAGTCCAATGAGCAGTTCTTC

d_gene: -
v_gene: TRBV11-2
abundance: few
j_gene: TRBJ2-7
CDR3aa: CASSAPRLYEQYF
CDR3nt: TGTGCCAGCAGCGCGCCCAGGCTCTACGAGCAGTACTTC

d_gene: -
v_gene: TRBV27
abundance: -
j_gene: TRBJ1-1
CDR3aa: CASSPTSYTSTEAFF
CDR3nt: TGTGCCAGCAGTCCAACTTCGTACACGAGCACTGAAGCTTTCTTT

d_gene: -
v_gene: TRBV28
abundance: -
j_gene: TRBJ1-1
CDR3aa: CASGYQGRIEAFF
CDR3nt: TGTGCCAGCGGGTACCAGGGACGGATTGAAGCTTTCTTT

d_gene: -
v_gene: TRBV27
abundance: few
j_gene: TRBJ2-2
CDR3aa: CASSLNPLGDRDGELFF
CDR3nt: TGTGCCAGCAGTTTAAACCCCCTTGGGGATAGGGACGGGGAGCTGTTTTTT

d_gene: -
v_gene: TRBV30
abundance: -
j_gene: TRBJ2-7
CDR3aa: CAWSVWTGVNEQYF
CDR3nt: TGTGCCTGGAGTGTCTGGACGGGGGTTAACGAGCAGTACTTC

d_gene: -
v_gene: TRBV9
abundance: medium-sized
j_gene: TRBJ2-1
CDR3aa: CASSVNYNNEQFF
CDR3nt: TGTGCCAGCAGCGTGAACTATAACAATGAGCAGTTCTTC

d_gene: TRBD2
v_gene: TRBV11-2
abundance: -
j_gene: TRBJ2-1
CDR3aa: CASSLVTSGGSSYNEQFF
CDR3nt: TGTGCCAGCAGCTTAGTTACTAGCGGGGGGAGCTCTTACAATGAGCAGTTCTTC

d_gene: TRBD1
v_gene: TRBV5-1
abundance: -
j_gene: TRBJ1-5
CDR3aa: CASSPRPQGNGNQPQHF
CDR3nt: TGCGCCAGCAGCCCACGGCCACAGGGGAATGGCAATCAGCCCCAGCATTTT